This entry lists 17 T cell receptor beta chains sequenced from one sample in a study of response to subunit inactivated influenza vaccine. Each CDR3 protein gets one entry after TCRdb re-called the RT-PCR reads with MiXCR. The repertoire holds about 310,000 distinct CDR3 sequences, about a fifth seen once, with around 9.6% in the top ten. The source material was PBMCs from blood, sampled approximately 20 months after vaccination. These receptor sequences come from a man aged 50-75 years who received an inactivated influenza vaccine.

The rearrangement links TRBV6-5 to TRBJ2-5, with D perhaps TRBD1 (6 bases). V lost 4 bases to trimming and J lost 2 bases, with 20 bases between them. Germline V CDR1 and CDR2: MNHEY, SVGAGI. This CDR3 spans 17 amino acids. The CDR3 here is CASSFFLTGTGQETQYF. In DNA, the CDR3 is TGTGCCAGCAGTTTCTTCCTCACAGGGACGGGGCAAGAGACCCAGTACTTC.

A few counts support this clonotype. CDR3 amino acids: CATSSGDTDTQYF. In DNA, the CDR3 is TGTGCCACCAGTAGCGGGGACACAGATACGCAGTATTTT. The rearrangement uses TRBV24-1 and TRBJ2-3; 7 bases agree with TRBD2. Trimming took 6 bases from V and 2 from J; bases not matched to a gene: 1. The V gene's germline CDR1 is KGHDR and CDR2 SFDVKD. The CDR3 sequence is 13 residues long.

This clonotype has at least ten counts. The chain employs TRBV19 and TRBJ1-2; the D is unclear. The V gene's germline CDR1 is LNHDA and CDR2 SQIVND (reference sequence). The CDR3 contains 13 residues. Trimming left V 0 bases short and J 4 bases short, with 6 bases between. The CDR3 reads CASSIDLTYGYTF. The CDR3 nucleotides read TGTGCCAGTAGTATAGACCTTACCTATGGCTACACCTTC.

This clonotype showed up many times. The J gene is TRBJ1-5, the V gene TRBV20-1, with no clear D. Trimming took 3 bases from V and 2 from J, leaving 17 bases between them. The germline V gene encodes CDR1 DFQATT and CDR2 SNEGSKA (reference sequence). The CDR3 spans 16 residues. The CDR3 spells CSASPPGSMGNQPQHF. The CDR3 bases are TGCAGTGCTAGCCCTCCGGGATCAATGGGCAATCAGCCCCAGCATTTT.

The sample holds a few counts of this clonotype. The chain joins TRBV10-3 to TRBJ1-2; a possible D gene is TRBD1 (5 bases). V shed 2 bases and J shed 2 bases, with 6 bases lying between them. The CDR3 loop spans 13 amino acids. Per the germline V gene, CDR1 is ENHRY and CDR2 is SYGVKD. The DNA of the CDR3 is TGTGCCATCAGTGAGGACAGAAACTATGGCTACACCTTC. Protein product: CAISEDRNYGYTF.

This clonotype was counted only a few times. The genes are TRBV24-1 and TRBJ2-5; D not resolved. The CDR3 length is 13 residues. Germline CDR1 and CDR2: KGHDR and SFDVKD. Trimming pared 5 bases from V and 4 bases from J, leaving 10 bases between. The CDR3 protein is CATSGMERETQYF. Written as DNA, the CDR3 is TGTGCCACCAGTGGAATGGAAAGAGAGACCCAGTACTTC.

This clonotype was picked up a small number of times. This sequence joins TRBV10-3 and TRBJ1-5; D not resolved. V lost 11 bases and J lost 3, with 14 bases in between. This CDR3 comprises 13 residues. The germline gives CDR1 ENHRY, CDR2 SYGVKD. The CDR3 region has the DNA TGTGCCCAGGCGGGAGGGCCCAATCAGCCCCAGCATTTT. Encoded protein: CAQAGGPNQPQHF.

This clonotype has a count of ten or more. The V gene is TRBV6-1, the J gene TRBJ1-5; the D gene is possibly TRBD1 (6 bases). Germline-derived CDR1 and CDR2 are MNHNS and SASEGT. V was trimmed by 2 bases and J by 6 bases, leaving 8 bases between them. The CDR3 runs 13 residues. The CDR3 DNA is TGTGCCAGCAGTGAAAGAGGGGGTCAGCCCCAGCATTTT. Protein sequence: CASSERGGQPQHF.

This clonotype was counted between two and nine times. The chain couples TRBV28 to TRBJ2-4; TRBD2 matches at 8 bases. With V trimmed by 4 bases and J by 0 bases, 11 bases remained unmatched. Germline V gene sequence: CDR1 MDHEN, CDR2 SYDVKM. The CDR3 has 18 amino acids. CDR3 DNA sequence: TGTGCCAGCAGTTATCTAGCGGGTCCAGCCCTAGCCAAAAACATTCAGTACTTC. Encoded protein: CASSYLAGPALAKNIQYF.

This clonotype was observed a handful of times. The chain uses TRBV29-1 and TRBJ2-7; tentatively, D is TRBD1 (5 bases). Deletions cut 1 base from V and 0 bases from J, with 7 bases between. Per the germline V gene, CDR1 is SQVTM and CDR2 is ANQGSEA. The CDR3 spans 13 residues. The CDR3 DNA sequence: TGCAGCGTTGAAGGTGACAGCTCCTACGAGCAGTACTTC. It translates to CSVEGDSSYEQYF.

J is TRBJ2-5 and V is TRBV4-1, with D maybe TRBD1 (6 bases). CDR3 size: 14 residues. The germline CDR1 and CDR2 sequences are MGHRA and YSYEKL. Trimming took off 5 bases at V and 6 bases at J, with 16 bases between the two ends. CDR3 sequence reads: CASSNQNQGQTQYF. The CDR3 nucleotides are TGCGCCAGCAGCAACCAAAACCAGGGGCAGACCCAGTACTTC.

The gene calls are TRBV11-2 and TRBJ2-7, with 8 bases matching TRBD2. The CDR3 has 15 residues. The germline V gene encodes CDR1 SGHAT and CDR2 FQNNGV. V shed 5 bases, J shed 3 bases, and the junction held 9 bases outside the gene matches. In DNA, the CDR3 is TGTGCCAGCAGCGAACAGGGACTAGGTGGCTACGAGCAGTACTTC. It specifies CASSEQGLGGYEQYF.

This clonotype was detected ten times or more. The gene calls are TRBV15 and TRBJ1-5; D unclear. Trimming shortened V by 5 bases and J by 2 bases, and 19 bases separated the two germline ends. The CDR3 sequence is 17 residues long. Germline V gene data show CDR1 as LNHNV and CDR2 as YYDKDF (reference sequence). CDR3 sequence (DNA): TGTGCCACCAGCTCGGATTTTGTCTACCGCCGCAATCAGCCCCAGCATTTT. It encodes CATSSDFVYRRNQPQHF.

This clonotype was seen a few times. The rearrangement uses TRBV19 and TRBJ2-6, with TRBD1 identical over 7 bases. With V trimmed by 5 bases and J by 2 bases, 3 bases remained unmatched. Germline assignment: CDR1 LNHDA and CDR2 SQIVND (reference sequence). This CDR3 has 15 amino acids. CDR3 protein: CASSVDRAGANVLTF. Written as DNA, the CDR3 is TGTGCCAGTAGTGTCGACAGGGCTGGGGCCAACGTCCTGACTTTC.

This clonotype was detected only a few times. V and J are TRBV11-2 and TRBJ2-1; D possibly uses TRBD1 or TRBD2 (6 bases each). V was clipped by 5 bases and J by 10 bases, with 18 bases between them. The CDR3 totals 14 residues. Germline CDR1 SGHAT, CDR2 FQNNGV. This CDR3 is CASSLSGAIAEQFF. For the CDR3, the DNA is TGTGCCAGCAGCCTCTCGGGGGCCATCGCGGAGCAGTTCTTC. The full variable domain, in which reference TRBV11-2 and TRBJ2-1 provide the parts outside the CDR3, is EAGVAQSPRYKIIEKRQSVAFWCNPISGHATLYWYQQILGQGPKLLIQFQNNGVVDDSQLPKDRFSAERLKGVDSTLKIQPAKLEDSAVYLCASSLSGAIAEQFFGPGTRLTVL.

This clonotype showed up just a few times. CDR3 nucleotide sequence: TGTGCCAGCACCTGGGGGACAGGGAGTGAAAAACTGTTTTTT. This sequence encodes CASTWGTGSEKLFF. The chain has TRBV12-3 or TRBV12-4 and TRBJ1-4, with TRBD1 matching 9 bases. The length of the CDR3 is 14 residues. V lost 7 bases to trimming and J lost 7 bases; unmatched junction nucleotides: 7.

This clonotype was picked up many times. The rearrangement uses TRBV12-3 or TRBV12-4 and TRBJ1-5; a weak D match, TRBD1 (5 bases). V gave up 2 bases and J gave up 11 bases, with 13 bases separating them. The CDR3 loop spans 13 amino acids. The CDR3 bases are TGTGCCAGCAGTTTAAGGGACGCGGGATCCCAGCATTTT. Translation gives CASSLRDAGSQHF.